The T cell receptor beta chain described here comes from a study of beta chain features in type 1 diabetes. The sequenced template was cDNA made from the entire isolated RNA. The repertoire was sequenced with immunoSEQ multiplex PCR; TCRdb's copy has only in-frame clones and lacks some. The sample lists over 100,000 clones; 40% were seen once. In this sample, this clone turned up a few times. The germline CDR1 and CDR2 sequences are SQVTM and ANQGSEA. The CDR3 is made up of 14 amino acids. V gave up 5 bases and J gave up 4 bases; unmatched junction bases: 9. Sequencing was carried out using stem cell memory CD4+ T cells from blood. The J gene is TRBJ2-3, the V gene TRBV29-1, with 7 bases lining up with TRBD1. The receptor's source is a woman aged 18-29 years in good health. The chain's CDR3 is CSVSRTGGADTQYF. CDR3 coding DNA: TGCAGCGTTTCCCGGACAGGAGGAGCAGATACGCAGTATTTT.